The rows below give T cell receptor beta chains drawn from one sample of a study of human T cells and chemical hapten exposure. MiXCR, run by TCRdb on the RACE reads, gives a single entry per CDR3 protein. The sample holds more than 90,000 distinct CDR3 sequences; around 10% are singletons and the top ten take approximately 3.3%. The input for sequencing was whole blood, taken in connection with sensitization to the hapten diphenylcyclopropenone (DPC). The receptors were gathered from a middle-aged woman with alopecia areata. Some clones in this sample may be carry-over from other donors' samples. Each CDR3 is given with its conserved first and last residue. Fields, in order: clone size, J gene, D gene, V gene, CDR3 protein, CDR3 DNA. A D gene is named only where the DNA matches it firmly. A row's size may be missing; if present it is once, few, many or a size class.

.	TRBJ1-1	.	TRBV5-5	CASSLRLSSGNTEAFF	TGTGCCAGCAGCTTGAGGTTAAGCAGCGGGAACACTGAAGCTTTCTTT
.	TRBJ2-1	.	TRBV20-1	CSARGTPPGQFF	TGCAGTGCTAGAGGGACACCTCCCGGGCAGTTCTTC
few	TRBJ2-7	.	TRBV20-1	CSARGGFEQYF	TGCAGTGCTAGAGGGGGCTTCGAGCAGTACTTC
few	TRBJ2-1	TRBD2	TRBV7-9	CASSPKPGLAGIDEQFF	TGTGCCAGCAGCCCCAAACCCGGACTAGCGGGAATCGATGAGCAGTTCTTC
.	TRBJ2-1	TRBD2	TRBV6-5	CASSYGQGGRRAYNEQFF	TGTGCCAGCAGTTACGGGCAGGGCGGGAGAAGGGCCTACAATGAGCAGTTCTTC
many	TRBJ1-1	.	TRBV2	CASREGPVYLEAFF	TGTGCCAGTCGGGAGGGTCCGGTTTATCTGGAAGCTTTCTTT
.	TRBJ2-7	.	TRBV5-6	CASSWGSDEQYF	TGTGCCAGCAGCTGGGGTAGTGACGAGCAGTACTTC
many	TRBJ1-2	.	TRBV7-2	CASSPEWIDYGYTF	TGTGCCAGCAGCCCAGAATGGATCGACTATGGCTACACCTTC
few	TRBJ2-3	.	TRBV20-1	CSASKGPTSSTDTQYF	TGCAGTGCTTCAAAAGGGCCAACTAGCTCCACAGATACGCAGTATTTT
many	TRBJ2-3	.	TRBV5-6	CASSLDTRLNTDTQYF	TGTGCCAGCAGCTTGGATACGAGGTTGAACACAGATACGCAGTATTTT
many	TRBJ2-1	TRBD2	TRBV6-1	CASILAGGRNEQFF	TGTGCCAGCATTCTAGCGGGAGGTCGCAATGAGCAGTTCTTC
many	TRBJ1-3	TRBD1	TRBV12-3/TRBV12-4	CASTDRGNSGNTIYF	TGTGCCAGCACGGACAGGGGTAACTCTGGAAACACCATATATTTT
.	TRBJ1-1	.	TRBV12-3/TRBV12-4	CASSRQGRAEAFF	TGTGCCAGCAGCCGCCAGGGTAGAGCTGAAGCTTTCTTT
.	TRBJ2-1	.	TRBV9	CASSVEDTPYNEQFF	TGTGCCAGCAGCGTAGAGGACACCCCCTACAATGAGCAGTTCTTC
few	TRBJ1-1	TRBD1	TRBV7-9	CASSLAGQYTEAFF	TGTGCCAGCAGCTTAGCGGGACAGTATACTGAAGCTTTCTTT
.	TRBJ1-2	TRBD1	TRBV12-3/TRBV12-4	CASKMGQGDRLYGYTF	TGTGCCAGCAAAATGGGACAGGGGGACCGACTCTATGGCTACACCTTC
many	TRBJ2-2	TRBD1	TRBV7-2	CASSLVPQQGTANTGELFF	TGTGCCAGCAGCTTAGTCCCCCAACAGGGGACCGCGAACACCGGGGAGCTGTTTTTT
many	TRBJ1-5	TRBD1	TRBV23-1	CASSGPDRGYNQPQHF	TGCGCCAGCAGTGGCCCGGACAGGGGTTACAATCAGCCCCAGCATTTT
many	TRBJ1-2	.	TRBV11-2	CASRKGAAANYGYTF	TGTGCCAGCAGGAAAGGGGCTGCAGCTAACTATGGCTACACCTTC
few	TRBJ1-5	TRBD1	TRBV7-8	CASSSDRDNQPQHF	TGTGCCAGCAGCTCGGACAGGGACAATCAGCCCCAGCATTTT
few	TRBJ2-1	TRBD2	TRBV11-2	CASSPGGAREGHNEQFF	TGTGCCAGCAGCCCCGGCGGCGCGCGGGAGGGACACAATGAGCAGTTCTTC
many	TRBJ2-7	.	TRBV7-9	CASSFLSSYEQYF	TGTGCCAGCAGCTTCCTTTCCTCCTACGAGCAGTACTTC
few	TRBJ2-3	TRBD2	TRBV7-2	CASSLGLAGGADTQYF	TGTGCCAGCAGCTTAGGCCTAGCGGGGGGGGCAGATACGCAGTATTTT
many	TRBJ1-1	.	TRBV12-3/TRBV12-4	CASSLRGQNTEAFF	TGTGCCAGCAGTTTAAGGGGTCAGAACACTGAAGCTTTCTTT
few	TRBJ2-2	TRBD1	TRBV5-1	CASSPPGTGGVGELFF	TGCGCCAGCAGCCCCCCCGGGACAGGGGGGGTCGGGGAGCTGTTTTTT